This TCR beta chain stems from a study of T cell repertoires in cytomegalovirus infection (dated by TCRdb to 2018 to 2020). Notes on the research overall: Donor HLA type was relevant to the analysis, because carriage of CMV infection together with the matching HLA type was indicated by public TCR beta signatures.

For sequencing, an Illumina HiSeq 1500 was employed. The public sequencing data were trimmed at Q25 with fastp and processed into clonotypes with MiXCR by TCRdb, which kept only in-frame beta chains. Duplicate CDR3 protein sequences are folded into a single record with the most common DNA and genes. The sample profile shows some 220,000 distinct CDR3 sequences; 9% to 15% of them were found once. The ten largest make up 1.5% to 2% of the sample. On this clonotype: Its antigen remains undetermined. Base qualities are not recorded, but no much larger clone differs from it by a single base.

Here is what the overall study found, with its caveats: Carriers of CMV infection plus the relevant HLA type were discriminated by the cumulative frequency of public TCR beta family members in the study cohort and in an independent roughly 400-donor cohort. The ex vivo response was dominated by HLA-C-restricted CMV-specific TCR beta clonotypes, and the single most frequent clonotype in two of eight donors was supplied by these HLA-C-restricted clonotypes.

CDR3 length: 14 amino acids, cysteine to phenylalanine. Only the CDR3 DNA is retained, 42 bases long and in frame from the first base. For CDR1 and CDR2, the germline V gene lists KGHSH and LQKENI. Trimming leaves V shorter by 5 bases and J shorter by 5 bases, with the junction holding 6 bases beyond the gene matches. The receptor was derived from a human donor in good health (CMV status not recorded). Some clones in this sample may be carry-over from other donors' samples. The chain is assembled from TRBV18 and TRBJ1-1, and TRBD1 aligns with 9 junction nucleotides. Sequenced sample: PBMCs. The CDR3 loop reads CASSDSTGGTEAFF. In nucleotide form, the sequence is TGTGCCAGCTCAGATTCGACAGGGGGGACTGAAGCTTTCTTT. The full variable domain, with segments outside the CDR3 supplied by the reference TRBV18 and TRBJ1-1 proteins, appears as NAGVMQNPRHLVRRRGQEARLRCSPMKGHSHVYWYRQLPEEGLKFMVYLQKENIIDESGMPKERFSAEFPKEGPSILRIQQVVRGDSAAYFCASSDSTGGTEAFFGQGTRLTVV.